A selection of T cell receptor beta chains follows, all from one sample in a study of blood T cell repertoires in COVID-19. Clones were sequenced by immunoSEQ multiplex PCR, and TCRdb holds only the in-frame ones, with some missing. The repertoire has around 62,000 clones, approximately 85% of them found once; the top ten carry roughly 24%. The sequencing input was peripheral blood. The receptors were gathered from a man between 50 and 59 years old with acute or convalescent COVID-19. CDR3s include the opening cysteine and the closing phenylalanine or tryptophan. Fields, in order: D gene, J gene, clone size, V gene, CDR3 protein, CDR3 DNA. The D gene is left open where the match is weak. Where a row states a size, it is once, few, many or the class of an expanded clone; other rows omit it.

. | TRBJ1-4 | . | TRBV7-6 | CASSLYREGEKLFF | TGTGCCAGCAGCCTATACAGGGAAGGCGAAAAACTGTTTTTT
TRBD1 | TRBJ1-1 | . | TRBV7-3 | CASSATGGDTEAFF | TGTGCCAGCAGCGCGACAGGGGGAGACACTGAAGCTTTCTTT
. | TRBJ1-6 | . | TRBV5-6 | CASSPWGVRSLHF | TGTGCCAGCAGCCCTTGGGGCGTCAGATCCCTCCACTTT
TRBD2 | TRBJ2-3 | once | TRBV4-1 | CASSQRTSGGNGEFPTQYF | TGCGCCAGCAGCCAACGGACTAGCGGGGGGAATGGGGAGTTCCCTACGCAGTATTTT
. | TRBJ2-6 | . | TRBV7-9 | CASSLIDSSGANVLTF | TGTGCCAGCAGCCTAATAGACAGCTCTGGGGCCAACGTCCTGACTTTC
. | TRBJ2-1 | . | TRBV18 | CASSLSRGVSYNEQFF | TGTGCCAGCTCACTTTCCAGGGGGGTCTCCTACAATGAGCAGTTCTTC
. | TRBJ2-3 | . | TRBV10-3 | CAISGTFERNTDTQYF | TGTGCCATCAGTGGGACTTTCGAGAGGAACACAGATACGCAGTATTTT
. | TRBJ1-3 | . | TRBV2 | CASSVQGPGNTIYF | TGTGCCAGCAGCGTACAGGGTCCTGGAAACACCATATATTTT
TRBD1 | TRBJ1-2 | . | TRBV10-3 | CAISVGGQGSGYTF | TGTGCCATCAGTGTGGGTGGACAGGGATCTGGCTACACCTTC
TRBD1 | TRBJ2-4 | . | TRBV11-3 | CASSTRQGNIQYF | TGTGCCAGCAGCACCAGACAGGGGAACATTCAGTACTTC
. | TRBJ2-7 | . | TRBV20-1 | CSARGQTYEQYF | TGCAGTGCTCGTGGACAGACCTACGAGCAGTACTTC
. | TRBJ2-1 | . | TRBV19 | CASSRSYNEQFF | TGTGCCAGTAGTCGCTCCTACAATGAGCAGTTCTTC
TRBD2 | TRBJ2-1 | . | TRBV20-1 | CSASGLAGARIF | TGCAGTGCTAGTGGACTAGCGGGGGCCCGCATCTTC
. | TRBJ2-2 | . | TRBV27 | CASSFRPAGAGGELFF | TGTGCCAGCAGTTTCCGACCGGCAGGGGCGGGCGGGGAGCTGTTTTTT
. | TRBJ2-1 | . | TRBV24-1 | CATSDVRPGAYNEQFF | TGTGCCACCAGTGACGTCCGTCCGGGGGCCTACAATGAGCAGTTCTTC
. | TRBJ1-2 | . | TRBV6-5 | CASSYSIRSYGYTF | TGTGCCAGCAGTTACTCTATCAGAAGCTATGGCTACACCTTC
TRBD2 | TRBJ2-3 | . | TRBV10-2 | CASSDSSGGSTDTQYF | TGCGCCAGCAGTGATAGTAGCGGGGGATCCACAGATACGCAGTATTTT
TRBD1 | TRBJ1-2 | . | TRBV5-1 | CASSRTGGDVYGYTF | TGCGCCAGCAGCCGGACAGGGGGCGACGTGTATGGCTACACCTTC
. | TRBJ2-1 | . | TRBV9 | CASSVRGRNEQFF | TGTGCCAGCAGCGTACGGGGGAGGAATGAGCAGTTCTTC
. | TRBJ2-1 | . | TRBV7-3 | CASSPGGSSYNEQFF | TGTGCCAGCAGCCCGGGGGGCAGCTCCTACAATGAGCAGTTCTTC
TRBD1 | TRBJ2-5 | once | TRBV6-5 | CASNLDRASETQYF | TGTGCCAGCAATCTAGACAGGGCTTCGGAGACCCAGTACTTC
. | TRBJ1-5 | . | TRBV6-1 | CASSDPTLGSNQPQHF | TGTGCCAGCAGTGATCCTACCCTAGGTAGCAATCAGCCCCAGCATTTT
. | TRBJ2-7 | . | TRBV25-1 | CASSETDVRAYEQYF | TGTGCCAGCAGTGAGACCGACGTACGGGCCTACGAGCAGTACTTC
. | TRBJ2-2 | . | TRBV19 | CASKGLGSGLNTGELFF | TGTGCCAGTAAAGGCCTGGGGAGCGGGCTGAACACCGGGGAGCTGTTTTTT
. | TRBJ2-5 | few | TRBV30 | CAWDPTGRETQYF | TGTGCCTGGGACCCTACGGGTCGAGAGACCCAGTACTTC
TRBD1 | TRBJ2-1 | . | TRBV5-5 | CASSVGTGNEQFF | TGTGCCAGCAGCGTGGGGACAGGCAATGAGCAGTTCTTC
TRBD2 | TRBJ2-5 | . | TRBV19 | CASNAGEGETQYF | TGTGCCAGTAACGCGGGGGAGGGAGAGACCCAGTACTTC
TRBD1 | TRBJ1-2 | . | TRBV30 | CAWSPGQGARGYTF | TGTGCCTGGAGTCCGGGACAGGGGGCCCGGGGCTACACCTTC
. | TRBJ1-1 | . | TRBV10-3 | CAIRGGTEAFF | TGTGCCATCAGGGGGGGGACTGAAGCTTTCTTT
TRBD2 | TRBJ2-4 | . | TRBV6-2/TRBV6-3 | CASSYLGRLAGARNIQYF | TGTGCCAGCAGTTACTTGGGGAGACTAGCGGGGGCCCGAAACATTCAGTACTTC
TRBD1 | TRBJ2-7 | . | TRBV6-5 | CASSPGQAPYEQYF | TGTGCCAGCAGCCCGGGACAGGCCCCCTACGAGCAGTACTTC
. | TRBJ1-3 | . | TRBV15 | CATQLNSGNTIYF | TGTGCCACCCAACTAAACTCTGGAAACACCATATATTTT
. | TRBJ1-6 | few | TRBV7-9 | CASSLLRNSPLHF | TGTGCCAGCAGCTTACTGCGGAATTCACCCCTCCACTTT
TRBD1 | TRBJ1-1 | . | TRBV6-5 | CASSLGDSINTEAFF | TGTGCCAGCAGCCTGGGGGACAGTATTAACACTGAAGCTTTCTTT
. | TRBJ1-5 | . | TRBV30 | CAWSVSEVSNQPQHF | TGTGCCTGGAGTGTGTCGGAGGTTAGCAATCAGCCCCAGCATTTT
. | TRBJ1-2 | few | TRBV2 | CASSDRFNYGYTF | TGTGCCAGCAGCGACAGGTTTAACTATGGCTACACCTTC
TRBD2 | TRBJ2-3 | . | TRBV10-3 | CAIRVSGGADTQYF | TGTGCCATTCGGGTTAGCGGGGGGGCAGATACGCAGTATTTT
. | TRBJ2-2 | . | TRBV1 | CTSSHGSDRDTGELFF | TGCACCAGCAGCCACGGATCCGACAGGGACACCGGGGAGCTGTTTTTT
. | TRBJ1-1 | . | TRBV5-6 | CASSRGGNTEAFF | TGTGCCAGCAGCCGGGGAGGGAACACTGAAGCTTTCTTT
TRBD1 | TRBJ1-4 | . | TRBV18 | CASSPFQTGQGFEKLFF | TGTGCCAGCTCACCATTCCAAACGGGACAGGGGTTCGAAAAACTGTTTTTT
TRBD2 | TRBJ2-3 | . | TRBV6-2/TRBV6-3 | CASSSPTSGHTDTQYF | TGTGCCAGCAGTTCGCCGACTAGCGGGCACACAGATACGCAGTATTTT
TRBD2 | TRBJ2-3 | once | TRBV6-5 | CASSPLAGGTDTQYF | TGTGCCAGCAGCCCACTAGCGGGGGGTACAGATACGCAGTATTTT
. | TRBJ2-1 | . | TRBV13 | CASSFDVEGSYEQFF | TGTGCCAGCAGCTTCGATGTAGAGGGCTCCTATGAGCAGTTCTTC
TRBD1 | TRBJ2-1 | . | TRBV5-6 | CASSRLGQGYNEQFF | TGTGCCAGCAGCCGTCTAGGACAGGGCTACAATGAGCAGTTCTTC
. | TRBJ1-1 | . | TRBV2 | CASRADRNTEAFF | TGTGCCAGCAGAGCCGACAGGAACACTGAAGCTTTCTTT
. | TRBJ2-7 | . | TRBV30 | CAWSVGGGEQYF | TGTGCCTGGAGTGTAGGGGGGGGTGAGCAGTACTTC
. | TRBJ1-3 | . | TRBV18 | CASSPATQAAPGNTIYF | TGTGCCAGCTCCCCCGCGACACAGGCAGCACCTGGAAACACCATATATTTT
TRBD1 | TRBJ2-5 | . | TRBV24-1 | CATSVGGSETQYF | TGTGCCACCAGTGTAGGGGGCTCGGAGACCCAGTACTTC
TRBD2 | TRBJ2-3 | . | TRBV6-6 | CASKNPKRGNTDTQYF | TGTGCCAGCAAAAATCCCAAGCGGGGGAACACAGATACGCAGTATTTT
TRBD1 | TRBJ1-5 | . | TRBV25-1 | CASSERDRGFNQPQHF | TGTGCCAGCAGTGAAAGAGACAGGGGATTCAATCAGCCCCAGCATTTT
. | TRBJ1-1 | . | TRBV5-4 | CASSLDRYTEAFF | TGTGCCAGCAGCTTAGATCGGTATACTGAAGCTTTCTTT